These T cell receptor beta chains were read from a single sample in a study of blood T cell repertoires in COVID-19. Assay used: immunoSEQ multiplex PCR; TCRdb lists only in-frame clones, some missing. The sample consists of under 150,000 clones, 70% to 90% of them appearing once. The sample taken for sequencing was peripheral blood. Receptors were obtained from a human donor in a cohort sampled during active COVID-19. The CDR3 runs from the conserved cysteine through the conserved F or W. Each record gives: J gene, V gene, D gene, clone size, CDR3 protein, CDR3 DNA. D genes are given only for firm matches. Size is omitted from some rows. Given values are once, few, many or a class for expanded clones.

>TRBJ2-5|TRBV9|NA|NA
CASSVAAGQQETQYF
TGTGCCAGCAGCGTAGCTGCGGGCCAGCAAGAGACCCAGTACTTC
>TRBJ2-7|TRBV6-1|TRBD2|NA
CASSDPISGTSGQNYEQYF
TGTGCCAGCAGTGACCCGATTTCCGGGACTAGCGGGCAGAACTACGAGCAGTACTTC
>TRBJ1-6|TRBV6-5|NA|NA
CASKGGGSYNSPLHF
TGTGCCAGCAAAGGCGGAGGCTCCTATAATTCACCCCTCCACTTT
>TRBJ2-2|TRBV4-1|NA|NA
CASSQGRQFTGELFF
TGCGCCAGCAGCCAGGGCCGACAGTTCACCGGGGAGCTGTTTTTT
>TRBJ2-5|TRBV24-1|TRBD2|NA
CATSVSLAGIQETQYF
TGTGCCACCAGTGTTTCACTAGCGGGGATCCAAGAGACCCAGTACTTC
>TRBJ1-6|TRBV27|NA|once
CASSLSLSSSYNSPLHF
TGTGCCAGCAGTTTATCCCTTTCTAGCTCCTATAATTCACCCCTCCACTTT
>TRBJ2-1|TRBV29-1|TRBD2|NA
CSATGGTSVGNEQFF
TGCAGCGCTACCGGGGGGACTAGCGTTGGGAATGAGCAGTTCTTC
>TRBJ1-4|TRBV9|TRBD1|few
CASSPTGGAFEKLFF
TGTGCCAGCAGCCCCACAGGGGGCGCGTTTGAAAAACTGTTTTTT
>TRBJ2-1|TRBV2|NA|NA
CASSEGGGQFF
TGTGCCAGCAGTGAAGGAGGGGGACAGTTCTTC
>TRBJ1-2|TRBV7-9|NA|NA
CASSLKESGYTF
TGTGCCAGCAGCTTGAAAGAGAGTGGCTACACCTTC
>TRBJ2-1|TRBV3-1/TRBV3-2|TRBD2|NA
CASSQAVAGNEQFF
TGTGCCAGCAGCCAAGCTGTAGCGGGGAATGAGCAGTTCTTC
>TRBJ2-1|TRBV5-4|TRBD2|NA
CASTTSGASQVRNEQFF
TGTGCCAGCACCACTAGCGGGGCCTCACAGGTAAGGAATGAGCAGTTCTTC
>TRBJ1-6|TRBV7-2|NA|NA
CASSLGGYNSPLHF
TGTGCCAGCAGCTTGGGGGGTTATAATTCACCCCTCCACTTT
>TRBJ1-6|TRBV7-3|NA|NA
CASIGRESSYNSPLHF
TGTGCCAGCATCGGGAGGGAGAGCTCCTATAATTCACCCCTCCACTTT
>TRBJ2-2|TRBV27|TRBD1|NA
CASGYRGTGELFF
TGTGCCAGCGGCTACAGGGGCACCGGGGAGCTGTTTTTT
>TRBJ1-1|TRBV5-1|NA|NA
CASSSDTWSTEAFF
TGCGCCAGCAGCTCGGACACCTGGAGTACTGAAGCTTTCTTT
>TRBJ2-7|TRBV7-3|TRBD2|NA
CASSVGGGSYEQYF
TGTGCCAGCAGTGTTGGCGGGGGCTCCTACGAGCAGTACTTC
>TRBJ2-5|TRBV7-9|TRBD1|NA
CASSLGTGTSETQYF
TGTGCCAGCAGCTTAGGGACAGGGACGTCAGAGACCCAGTACTTC
>TRBJ2-5|TRBV2|NA|NA
CASSDGGTQYF
TGTGCCAGCAGTGACGGGGGGACCCAGTACTTC
>TRBJ1-5|TRBV7-8|TRBD1|NA
CASSLRGQDSDSNQPQHF
TGTGCCAGCAGCTTAAGGGGACAGGACAGTGATAGCAATCAGCCCCAGCATTTT
>TRBJ1-5|TRBV4-1|TRBD1|NA
CASSQDRGTGVYSNQPQHF
TGCGCCAGCAGCCAAGATCGGGGGACAGGGGTTTATAGCAATCAGCCCCAGCATTTT
>TRBJ1-5|TRBV7-2|TRBD1|NA
CASSLVQGSIGQPQHF
TGTGCCAGCAGCTTAGTACAGGGGTCTATAGGTCAGCCCCAGCATTTT
>TRBJ2-1|TRBV5-4|TRBD2|once
CASSSRTSGGIEQFF
TGTGCCAGCAGCTCACGGACTAGCGGGGGCATTGAGCAGTTCTTC
>TRBJ1-4|TRBV5-1|NA|NA
CASTEQGLNEKLFF
TGCGCCAGCACGGAACAGGGTCTTAATGAAAAACTGTTTTTT
>TRBJ2-5|TRBV7-7|NA|NA
CASSPASEETQYF
TGTGCCAGCAGCCCCGCTAGCGAGGAGACCCAGTACTTC
>TRBJ1-5|TRBV4-2|NA|few
CASSQEIPGGASSNQPQHF
TGTGCCAGCAGCCAAGAAATCCCAGGTGGGGCCAGTAGCAATCAGCCCCAGCATTTT
>TRBJ2-7|TRBV11-2|NA|NA
CASSFQGSPYEQYF
TGTGCCAGCAGCTTTCAGGGTTCCCCATACGAGCAGTACTTC
>TRBJ2-7|TRBV6-5|TRBD1|NA
CASSPGTGSYEQYF
TGTGCCAGCAGCCCCGGGACAGGGTCCTACGAGCAGTACTTC
>TRBJ2-2|TRBV9|NA|NA
CASSVAGGGRTGELFF
TGTGCCAGCAGCGTAGCTGGGGGCGGGCGGACCGGGGAGCTGTTTTTT
>TRBJ2-1|TRBV6-2/TRBV6-3|NA|NA
CASSYDSPPPLNEQFF
TGTGCCAGCAGTTACGACAGTCCTCCCCCCCTCAATGAGCAGTTCTTC
>TRBJ1-4|TRBV7-3|NA|NA
CASSLHRPYNEKLFF
TGTGCCAGCAGCTTACACAGGCCCTATAATGAAAAACTGTTTTTT
>TRBJ1-1|TRBV19|NA|NA
CASSMPGAEAFF
TGTGCCAGTAGTATGCCGGGGGCTGAAGCTTTCTTT
>TRBJ1-3|TRBV7-3|NA|NA
CASSLRGGSGNTIYF
TGTGCCAGCAGCCTTAGGGGAGGTTCTGGAAACACCATATATTTT
>TRBJ2-7|TRBV6-5|NA|once
CASRTGSSYEQYF
TGTGCCAGCAGGACGGGGAGCTCCTACGAGCAGTACTTC
>TRBJ2-1|TRBV15|TRBD2|NA
CATSRGGGVMVNEQFF
TGTGCCACCAGCAGAGGGGGGGGAGTAATGGTGAATGAGCAGTTCTTC
>TRBJ2-1|TRBV9|NA|NA
CASSGAYEQFF
TGTGCCAGCAGCGGGGCTTATGAGCAGTTCTTC
>TRBJ2-7|TRBV6-5|TRBD2|NA
CASSYSWRGSPYEQYF
TGTGCCAGCAGTTACTCGTGGCGGGGGAGCCCCTACGAGCAGTACTTC
>TRBJ1-2|TRBV9|NA|NA
CASSVAGRGDGYTF
TGTGCCAGCAGCGTAGCGGGCAGGGGAGATGGCTACACCTTC
>TRBJ2-1|TRBV21-1|NA|NA
CASSTGTGRNEQFF
TGTGCCAGCAGCACTGGGACAGGGCGTAATGAGCAGTTCTTC
>TRBJ2-7|TRBV7-3|NA|NA
CASSGGTAGVQYF
TGTGCCAGCAGTGGCGGGACTGCCGGCGTGCAGTACTTC
>TRBJ2-1|TRBV11-2|NA|NA
CASRTDSEQFF
TGTGCCAGCAGGACAGATTCTGAGCAGTTCTTC
>TRBJ1-6|TRBV10-3|TRBD1|NA
CAISEGTGGRTPLHF
TGTGCCATCAGTGAGGGGACAGGGGGTAGGACACCCCTCCACTTT
>TRBJ1-4|TRBV19|NA|NA
CASSRNGGEKLFF
TGTGCCAGTAGCAGAAACGGGGGTGAAAAACTGTTTTTT
>TRBJ2-1|TRBV3-1/TRBV3-2|NA|once
CASSWERTSYNEQFF
TGTGCCAGCAGCTGGGAGCGGACCTCCTACAATGAGCAGTTCTTC
>TRBJ2-7|TRBV19|TRBD1|NA
CASRAAGGYEQYF
TGTGCCAGTAGGGCGGCAGGGGGCTACGAGCAGTACTTC
>TRBJ2-2|TRBV6-5|NA|NA
CASSRTTSTGELFF
TGTGCCAGCAGCAGGACAACAAGCACCGGGGAGCTGTTTTTT
>TRBJ2-7|TRBV5-1|TRBD2|NA
CASSLDSGGAEEQYF
TGCGCCAGCAGCTTGGATAGCGGGGGGGCGGAAGAGCAGTACTTC